This TCR beta chain stems from a study of cytomegalovirus exposure and HLA in healthy donors. Note on this clone: Its antigen is not identified.

V was pared by 4 bases and J by 6 bases, with 11 bases between. Germline loops: CDR1 LGHNA, CDR2 YSLEER. This CDR3 has 13 amino acids. The study's findings and limits: Later analysis identified several of the most significant clusters that appeared linked to common viral pathogens. An observed cluster of highly shared sequence variants was recorded as a likely sequencing artifact.

PCR employed 60 Vbeta and 13 Jbeta primers. Data came from immunoSEQ multiplex PCR; TCRdb stores just in-frame clones and leaves some out. The table includes 150,000 or so clones, approximately 80% detected once. The sequence derives from a man between 45 and 60 years old in good health and CMV-seropositive. Material for sequencing was PBMCs. The V and J genes are TRBV4-3 and TRBJ2-3; D remains ambiguous. CDR3 DNA: TGCGCCAGCAGCCCCCCAAGCCGGGATACGCAGTATTTT. This gives the protein CASSPPSRDTQYF.